The text below deals with one TCR beta chain. Its antigen remains unknown. This record belongs to a study of T cell responses to AZD1222 COVID-19 vaccine. Study-level findings and limits: Clonal diversity was possibly underestimated; the donors were predominantly white British and more often female. It was only after the peak T cell response that any repertoires were sampled.

From germline, CDR1 is MDHEN and CDR2 SYDVKM. V dropped 6 bases and J dropped 0 bases, with 12 bases sitting between them. The CDR3 is 15 residues long. Libraries were prepared by immunoSEQ multiplex PCR; TCRdb keeps only in-frame clonotypes and omits some of them. The table records some 110,000 clones, approximately 85% of them present only once. The receptor's source is an adult in good health. The chain couples TRBV28 to TRBJ1-5; no clear D gene. The specimen comprised peripheral blood, sampled on day 0 of MenACWY control vaccination. CDR3 bases: TGTGCCAGCAGCCCACGCCTGGGTAGCAATCAGCCCCAGCATTTT. This gives the protein CASSPRLGSNQPQHF.